This T cell receptor beta chain was profiled in a study of cytomegalovirus exposure and HLA in healthy donors (TCRdb year 2017). For context, the study as a whole: An earlier analysis of 550 to 700 of the donors reported approximately 300 Gb of sequence data and 117 million unique TCR beta sequences from some 180 million T cells. Donor age, sex, ethnicity and CMV serostatus were compiled alongside the repertoire data. About 320 gigabases of sequencing data and tens of millions of unique TCR sequences were included in an early release covering about 700 HLA-typed donors. The number of typed donors differed by locus: 629-630 for A, B, C, DRB1 and DQB1; approximately 520 for DQA1; 606 for DPA1; and around 490 for DPB1. On average, roughly 200,000 unique TCR beta nucleotide sequences were sequenced per donor among about 400 genotyped donors of the cohort, with roughly 20% of those sequences being non-productive. Using immunosequencing, the study profiled T cell repertoires from fewer than 850 subjects and related those repertoires to cytomegalovirus serostatus. The later analysis used no new phenotypic data to find candidate immune exposures, relying instead on TCR beta sequences and their occurrence across donors. Class I and class II HLA loci were covered by the typing at four-digit resolution. Along with the roughly 670-subject first cohort, a separate validation cohort of 120 different subjects was used. A later analysis re-examined previously published TCR beta repertoires from roughly 720 donors and added high-resolution HLA genotyping to investigate patterns of TCR occurrence. The study combined high-throughput TCR immunosequencing, statistical association of individual TCRs with disease status, and machine learning to predict cytomegalovirus infection status. Of the roughly 400 genotyped donors, roughly 80% were placed in the genetic ancestry cluster associated with self-reported Caucasian donors. The study was designed to test whether signatures of past pathogen exposure could be identified by cataloging public T cell receptors. Four to six DR-DQ haplotypes were handled as single units for association and clustering, since linkage in the cohort was strong. All discovery cohort repertoires had been generated using a single sequencing platform. In a later genetic analysis, genome-wide SNP genotypes for about three fifths of the roughly 670 donors were used, and that subset was treated as a discovery cohort. To decide whether each TCR beta V gene segment behaved as functional or pseudogenic, an earlier analysis of some 570 of the donors relied on high-throughput TCR beta sequencing.

Concerning this clone itself: Its antigen remains unidentified. No quality values exist for individual bases; no much larger clone is one base distant.

The cohort consisted of approximately 670 healthy bone marrow donors. Cohort members were all nominally healthy when sampled, although unrecorded immune exposures were likely present. The donor tested CMV seronegative, placing the donor among the approximately 400 seronegative members of the cohort. A peripheral blood sample was provided by each donor, and peripheral blood mononuclear cells were used for TCR beta sequencing. Genomic DNA was extracted from the blood cell samples with the Qiagen DNeasy Blood Extraction Kit. Preparation of the library involved the immunoSEQ multiplex PCR assay. A mixture of 60 forward primers for TCR Vbeta segments and 13 reverse primers for TCR Jbeta segments was used in the multiplex PCR. A multiplex PCR assay on genomic DNA amplified the CDR3 region of rearranged TCR beta genes. The amplified TCR beta libraries were sequenced on the Illumina HiSeq System as 87-base-pair reads. The authors' analysis ran thus. A later analysis tallied around 87 million unique TCR beta chains across the 650 to 750 repertoires, and roughly 11 million of those chains were shared by two or more donors. Raw reads were error-corrected and collapsed into unique sequences with a nearest-neighbor algorithm that merged closely related sequences to remove PCR and sequencing errors. V, D and J gene segments were assigned by aligning CDR3 sequences to IMGT reference sequences. For a sequence to be retained, a match of at least six nucleotides was required to both a V gene segment and a J gene segment. A rearrangement was called productive if the CDR3 had no stop codons and remained in frame with V and J, and every other rearrangement was called non-productive. CDR3 was defined according to IMGT convention as the region running from the second conserved V-encoded cysteine to the conserved J-encoded phenylalanine. The earlier analysis of about 610 of the donors excluded sequences that lacked an unambiguous match to a single V gene segment. An earlier analysis of 587 of the donors called V segments functional above 56.7% productive rearrangements and segregating when the between-donor standard deviation exceeded 5%. To diagnose cytomegalovirus status from the catalog of TCR beta chain sequences, a statistical classification framework was built. In a later analysis, TCR nucleotide sequences were compared against IMGT/GENE-DB human TR gene sequences so that V and J genes could be assigned. The TCRdist pipeline was used in a later analysis to assign CDR3 sequences and most-parsimonious VDJ recombination scenarios. In a later analysis, every TCR beta chain was defined by the combination of its CDR3 amino acid sequence and its V-gene family, and reads without a unique V-gene family were dropped. In a later analysis, around 650 highly shared, low-generation-probability nucleotide sequences were removed to address suspected cross-contamination and a sequencing artifact. In a later analysis, a clonal expansion index was calculated for each public chain from normalized within-repertoire ranks of inferred template counts. Generation probabilities in a later analysis came from a VDJ recombination model fitted to out-of-frame rearrangements, and those results were checked against IGoR. In a later analysis, TCR-TCR, TCR-HLA and TCR-CMV co-occurrence was scored with hypergeometric tests, and a repertoire-size bias correction was applied to TCR pairs. In a later analysis, false discovery rates were estimated by permuting HLA or CMV assignments 20 times. In a later analysis, co-occurring TCRs were grouped using DBSCAN, and TCRdist sequence similarity was added for clustering within HLA-allele-positive subsets. Co-occurrence clustering excluded repertoires with fewer than 30,000 or more than 120,000 public chains, plus five with anomalous nucleotide sharing. TCRdb took this table from immuneACCESS and kept in-frame rearrangements with V and J called. Such tables lack part of the clones; where checked against another copy, unresolved V genes explain under half of the gap, and the rest is unexplained. The DNA gave D and trimming, while V, J and clone size come from that table. Counted in this sample were around 190,000 clones; roughly 77% of them appeared once. The ten largest clones take up 1.5% to 2% of the sample.

After removal of 7 bases from V and 4 bases from J, the junction retains 6 bases not matched to a gene. From the cysteine through the phenylalanine, the CDR3 covers 16 amino acids. Kept here is only the CDR3 DNA, which spans 48 bases and is read in frame from base 1. From a lookup of the germline V gene (reference sequence), CDR1 and CDR2 are PRHDT and FYEKMQ. Overall study outcomes, separate from this receptor: Correlated functional status among segregating V segments might be attributable to linkage disequilibrium, but an unknown experimental factor could not be ruled out. The authors suggested that the approach could potentially be extended to other disease states and immunological phenotypes. In an earlier analysis of 587 of the donors, most TCR beta V segments appeared in productive rearrangements about 87% or about 30% of the time, broadly matching IMGT annotations. Because HLA typing was unavailable for some donors at each locus, only the typed subset was used in association tests. Strong co-occurrence of HLA alleles, especially DR and DQ, made assigning TCR associations to individual alleles difficult. The 87-base-pair reads could not distinguish some IMGT-functional V segments, including TRBV6-2 and TRBV6-3, so those segments were excluded. A cluster of highly shared sequence variants was judged likely to be a technical artifact of the sequencing pipeline. The earlier analysis of about 600 of the donors excluded approximately 15 rarely observed V segments, including chromosome 9 orphons, because counts were too low. A later analysis found that HLA-associated TCR beta chains were more clonally expanded and had lower generation probabilities than equally common non-associated chains. In both the original and validation cohorts, the classifier was reported to diagnose cytomegalovirus status with high specificity and sensitivity. Roughly uniform sequencing depth across donors was assumed in presence/absence analyses, although this assumption may not hold. An association between a missense DCLRE1C variant and V-gene and J-gene trimming of TCR beta chains was found in a later genetic analysis and replicated in an independent cohort. A further reported finding was that TCR beta sequences accurately predicted the HLA-A and HLA-B alleles for most subjects in the first cohort. While some public TCRs were present in many individuals, most TCR sequences turned up only very rarely across donors. According to a later genetic analysis, donors in an Asian-associated ancestry cluster had fewer N-insertions in productive TCRs than the approximately 610-donor mean. Specific HLA alleles were associated with over 15,000 TCR beta sequences at a false discovery rate of 0.05 in a later analysis. The cohort was sequenced for TCR beta chains only, and without alpha or paired-chain data the features that could be detected were limited. CMV serostatus was the only immune exposure information available for the cohort. The study listed around 160 TCR beta chains as associated with cytomegalovirus. A later analysis reported that several top co-occurrence clusters appeared linked to parvovirus B19, influenza, CMV and Epstein-Barr virus. In a later analysis, most CMV-associated TCR beta chains were found to appear HLA-restricted, with HLA associations seemingly driven largely by CMV exposure. A later analysis found that TCR association rates varied across HLA loci, with DRB1 alleles showing the most associated TCRs and HLA-C alleles the fewest. In vitro tests confirmed that three of the cytomegalovirus-associated TCR beta chains recognize cytomegalovirus antigens.

The chain couples TRBV13 to TRBJ2-2, and 13 junction bases match TRBD2. Specimen: PBMCs. This sequence originates from a woman between 45 and 60 years old in good health and CMV-seronegative. The DNA sequence follows: TGTGCCAGCAACAAACTAGCGGGAGGGAGCACCGGGGAGCTGTTTTTT. This encodes CASNKLAGGSTGELFF.